This TCR beta chain was observed in a study of T cell responses to AZD1222 COVID-19 vaccine. Study-level background: Doses given second, at about 4 or about 12 weeks, were pooled.

Study results and caveats: Clonal diversity was possibly underestimated, and white British individuals and females predominated among donors. In the spike-specific TCR repertoire, nearly half reportedly target unmutated variant regions.

V was shortened by 6 bases and J by 4 bases, with 18 bases between the two germline ends. In germline, CDR1 is LNHDA, CDR2 SQIVND (reference sequence). This CDR3 contains 16 residues. Clones were read by immunoSEQ multiplex PCR, and TCRdb kept only the in-frame ones, dropping some. The sample has under 110,000 clones; over 75% are singletons. Of note for this clone: Its cognate antigen is unknown.

This sequence was found in an adult in good health. The sample was peripheral blood, taken on day 0 of AZD1222 vaccination. This sequence joins TRBV19 and TRBJ1-4; D uncertain. The DNA for the CDR3 is TGTGCCAGTAGCGGCGCGTTGTCCCTAATTAATGAAAAACTGTTTTTT. It encodes CASSGALSLINEKLFF.